The next 7 T cell receptor beta chains were all read from a single sample in a study of blood T cell repertoires in COVID-19. Only in-frame clones appear in the TCRdb table, and some are missing; sequencing was by immunoSEQ multiplex PCR. The data contain around 400,000 clones, 70% to 90% of them singletons. Sequencing was performed on PBMCs or T cells enriched from blood (not recorded which). The origin of the receptors is a young woman who had been exposed to COVID-19.

The chain uses TRBV28 and TRBJ1-2; TRBD1 aligns across 11 bases. CDR1 is MDHEN and CDR2 is SYDVKM in the germline V gene. The CDR3 covers 15 residues. Trimming took 4 bases from V and 4 from J; bases not matched to a gene: 5. The CDR3 DNA reads as TGTGCCAGCAGTTCCTCCGGGACAGGGGGCTATGGCTACACCTTC. This codes for CASSSSGTGGYGYTF.

The V call is TRBV11-2, the J call TRBJ2-7, with D possibly matching TRBD2 (6 bases). The germline CDR1 and CDR2 sequences are SGHAT and FQNNGV. CDR3 length equals 16 residues. V lost 4 bases, J lost 0 bases, and 16 bases lay in between. CDR3 in amino acids: CASSSIAASDSYEQYF. Here the CDR3 DNA reads TGTGCCAGCAGCTCGATAGCGGCGTCCGACTCCTACGAGCAGTACTTC.

The rearrangement links TRBV6-2 or TRBV6-3 to TRBJ1-6, with 7 bases matching TRBD1. Per the germline V gene, CDR1 is MNHEY and CDR2 is SVGEGT. J lost 10 bases, V lost 5 bases, and 5 bases had no gene match. This CDR3 spans 13 amino acids. The chain's CDR3 is CASSDTGVSPLHF. The CDR3, as DNA: TGTGCCAGCAGTGATACAGGGGTGTCACCCCTCCACTTT.

This chain connects TRBV5-1 to TRBJ2-2; maybe TRBD1 (5 bases). Deletions cut 3 bases from V and 8 bases from J, with 8 bases between. The CDR3 runs to 12 residues. Germline assignment: CDR1 SGHRS and CDR2 YFSETQ. CDR3 in DNA: TGCGCCAGCAGCTCCCGGACAGGGGAGCTGTTTTTT. Its protein is CASSSRTGELFF.

In regard to this clone: Other nucleotide sequences in the sample specify the same CDR3. The rearrangement joins TRBV9 to TRBJ2-2; 11 bases line up with TRBD2. CDR3 length: 15 residues. CDR1 and CDR2 (germline): SGDLS, YYNGEE. V dropped 0 bases and J dropped 5; count of bases not matched to a gene: 0. CDR3 nucleotides: TGTGCCAGCAGCGTAGGACTAGCGGGGACCGGGGAGCTGTTTTTT. Encoded protein: CASSVGLAGTGELFF.

This clone was seen once. The chain employs TRBV18 and TRBJ2-7, with 13 bases lining up with TRBD2. This CDR3 contains 15 residues. Per germline, CDR1 KGHSH and CDR2 LQKENI. V shed 4 bases, J shed 0 bases, and the junction held 0 bases outside the gene matches. Written as DNA, the CDR3 is TGTGCCAGCTCACGGACTAGCGGGAGCTCCTACGAGCAGTACTTC. It yields the protein CASSRTSGSSYEQYF. The whole variable domain, filled in from reference TRBV18 and TRBJ2-7, reads NAGVMQNPRHLVRRRGQEARLRCSPMKGHSHVYWYRQLPEEGLKFMVYLQKENIIDESGMPKERFSAEFPKEGPSILRIQQVVRGDSAAYFCASSRTSGSSYEQYFGPGTRLTVT.

V usage is TRBV7-2 and J usage is TRBJ1-6; no firm D call. The V gene's germline CDR1 is SGHTA and CDR2 FQGNSA. The ends were cut back, 0 bases at V and 10 bases at J, with 7 bases in the middle. The CDR3 runs to 13 residues. CDR3 in amino acids: CASSLAASSPLHF. The DNA of the CDR3 is TGTGCCAGCAGCTTAGCGGCCTCGTCACCCCTCCACTTT.